This T cell receptor beta chain originates from a study of tumor-infiltrating lymphocytes in primary liver carcinoma. This CDR3 spans 18 amino acids. CDR1 KGHSH and CDR2 LQKENI come from the germline V gene. From unsorted bulk tissue weighing roughly 18-31 mg, DNA and RNA were co-extracted. Note on this clonotype: Sequence at one end of the junction differs from germline and may be a read error.

With roughly 540 ng total RNA as template and a constant-region primer, TCR beta cDNA was made. Modified slightly, ARM-PCR produced TCR beta libraries over three nested multiplex PCR rounds. With TRBV1-TRBV30 forward primers and a C-beta reverse primer, the first two PCR rounds were run for approximately 9 cycles each. TCRdb re-analysed the multiplex PCR reads in MiXCR, keeping a single row per CDR3 protein. The table shows about 97,000 distinct CDR3 sequences, with around 71% occurring only once. This chain connects TRBV18 to TRBJ2-6; TRBD1 aligns across 9 bases. The sample taken for sequencing was liver tumor tissue from sampling region 2. Subset defined: tumor region T2, inferior pole. This sequence was found in an older woman with primary liver carcinoma and hepatitis B virus infection. CDR3 DNA sequence: TGTGCCCGCTCGCCTAAAGACAGGGGGAATTCTGGGGCCAACGTCCTGACTTTC. Its protein product is CARSPKDRGNSGANVLTF.